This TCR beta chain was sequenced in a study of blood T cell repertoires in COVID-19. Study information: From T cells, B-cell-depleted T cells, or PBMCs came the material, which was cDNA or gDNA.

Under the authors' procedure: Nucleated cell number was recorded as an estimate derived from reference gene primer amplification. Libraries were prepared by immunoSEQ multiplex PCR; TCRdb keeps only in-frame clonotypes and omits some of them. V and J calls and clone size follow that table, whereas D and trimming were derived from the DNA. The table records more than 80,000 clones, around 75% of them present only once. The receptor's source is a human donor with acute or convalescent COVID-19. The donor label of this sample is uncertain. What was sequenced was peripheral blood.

The CDR3 sequence is CASSLVTGGGEKLFF. The CDR3 DNA follows: TGTGCCAGCAGCTTAGTAACGGGGGGTGGTGAAAAACTGTTTTTT. The V call is TRBV7-8, the J call TRBJ1-4, with D perhaps matching TRBD1 (5 bases). Trimming pared 1 base from V and 7 bases from J, leaving 13 bases between. This CDR3 contains 15 residues. Germline CDR1 and CDR2: SGHVS and FQNEAQ.